The rows below give T cell receptor beta chains drawn from one sample of a study of T cell responses to AZD1222 COVID-19 vaccine. The repertoire was sequenced with immunoSEQ multiplex PCR; TCRdb's copy has only in-frame clones and lacks some. The profile shows about 88,000 clones, 85% to 90% of them singletons. The sequenced sample was peripheral blood, obtained 28 days after the second AZD1222 dose. The receptors come from an adult who received the AZD1222 COVID-19 vaccine. CDR3s include the opening cysteine and the closing phenylalanine or tryptophan. The order of the fields is J gene, V gene, CDR3 protein.

>TRBJ2-5|TRBV7-9
CASSRDRGQETQYF
>TRBJ1-5|TRBV4-1
CASSQDPRSDQPQHF
>TRBJ1-4|TRBV18
CASSHSDRGRREKLFF
>TRBJ1-1|TRBV6-5
CASTPARGLNTEAFF
>TRBJ2-2|TRBV5-8
CASSLMRLFF
>TRBJ1-5|TRBV2
CASGYSHSNQPQHF
>TRBJ2-3|TRBV5-1
CASSLAGGGTGADTQYF
>TRBJ1-4|TRBV4-1
CASSQDPGAEKLFF
>TRBJ1-5|TRBV18
CASSPPSEQPQHF
>TRBJ2-7|TRBV10-3
CAIRGQGGDEQYF
>TRBJ1-1|TRBV18
CASSPQGGETEAFF
>TRBJ1-5|TRBV29-1
CSVGEGQPQHF
>TRBJ2-5|TRBV25-1
CASSELRGGETQYF
>TRBJ1-1|TRBV5-8
CASWETANTEAFF
>TRBJ1-4|TRBV18
CASSPLPTNEKLFF
>TRBJ1-3|TRBV7-9
CASSNTGLANTIYF
>TRBJ2-5|TRBV11-2
CASSLLGQETQYF
>TRBJ1-2|TRBV6-5
CASRQGADGYTF
>TRBJ2-1|TRBV10-1
CASSEDGTTYNEQFF
>TRBJ1-6|TRBV7-8
CASSLNALGAAAPLHF
>TRBJ2-1|TRBV25-1
CASSKPGLGHNEQFF
>TRBJ1-3|TRBV7-2
CASSLGGSGNTIYF
>TRBJ2-2|TRBV15
CATSRAGNPNTGELFF
>TRBJ2-3|TRBV7-2
CASSLGSGGGPTDTQYF
>TRBJ1-5|TRBV7-2
CASSSGTTYQPQHF